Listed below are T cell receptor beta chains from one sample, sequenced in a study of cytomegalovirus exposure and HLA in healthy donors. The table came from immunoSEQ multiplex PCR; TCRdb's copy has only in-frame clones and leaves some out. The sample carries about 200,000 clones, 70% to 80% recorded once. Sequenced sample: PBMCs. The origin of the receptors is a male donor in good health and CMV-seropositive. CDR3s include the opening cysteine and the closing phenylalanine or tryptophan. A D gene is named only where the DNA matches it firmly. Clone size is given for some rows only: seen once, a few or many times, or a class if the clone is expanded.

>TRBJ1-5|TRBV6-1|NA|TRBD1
CASSADRGGSYSNQPQHF
TGTGCCAGCAGTGCCGACAGGGGGGGCTCCTATAGCAATCAGCCCCAGCATTTT
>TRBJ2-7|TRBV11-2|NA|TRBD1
CASSIRLGTGRNEQYF
TGTGCCAGCAGCATACGTCTCGGGACAGGGCGCAACGAGCAGTACTTC
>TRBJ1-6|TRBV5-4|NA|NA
CASSLPLGAQNSPLHF
TGTGCCAGCAGCTTGCCCCTAGGGGCTCAGAATTCACCCCTCCACTTT
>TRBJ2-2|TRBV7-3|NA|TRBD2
CSSSLSGRAGELFF
TGTTCCAGCAGCCTTAGCGGGAGGGCCGGGGAGCTGTTTTTT
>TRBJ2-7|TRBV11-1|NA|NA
CASSPVAYEQYF
TGTGCCAGCAGCCCGGTTGCCTACGAGCAGTACTTC
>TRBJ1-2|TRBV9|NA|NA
CASSAQGNNYGYTF
TGTGCCAGCAGCGCACAGGGAAATAACTATGGCTACACCTTC
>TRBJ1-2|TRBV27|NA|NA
CASSLGRGFYGYTF
TGTGCCAGCAGTTTGGGGCGGGGCTTCTATGGCTACACCTTC
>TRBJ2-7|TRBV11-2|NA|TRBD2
CASSPLGGSYEQYF
TGTGCCAGCAGCCCCCTGGGGGGGTCCTACGAGCAGTACTTC
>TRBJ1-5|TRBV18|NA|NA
CASSPAGSNQPQHF
TGTGCCAGCTCACCTGCAGGTAGCAATCAGCCCCAGCATTTT
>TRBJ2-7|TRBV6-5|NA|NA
CASSYSRGSYEQYF
TGTGCCAGCAGTTACTCAAGGGGATCCTACGAGCAGTACTTC
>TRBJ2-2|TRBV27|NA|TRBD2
CASSPGLAVGTGELFF
TGTGCCAGCAGTCCGGGACTAGCAGTCGGCACCGGGGAGCTGTTTTTT
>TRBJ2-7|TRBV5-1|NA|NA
CASSVVQGAYEQYF
TGCGCCAGCAGCGTGGTGCAGGGTGCCTACGAGCAGTACTTC
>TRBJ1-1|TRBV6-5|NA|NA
CASTRALNTEAFF
TGTGCCAGCACCAGGGCCCTGAACACTGAAGCTTTCTTT
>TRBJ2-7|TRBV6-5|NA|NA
CASSYSGPYEQYF
TGTGCCAGCAGTTACTCGGGGCCCTACGAGCAGTACTTC
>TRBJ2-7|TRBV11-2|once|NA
CATRGATYEQYF
TGTGCCACCAGGGGAGCTACCTACGAGCAGTACTTC
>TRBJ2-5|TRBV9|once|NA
CASSLREETQYF
TGTGCCAGCAGCCTCAGGGAAGAGACCCAGTACTTC
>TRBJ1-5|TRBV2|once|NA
CASREQGGNQPQHF
TGTGCCAGCAGGGAGCAGGGTGGCAATCAGCCCCAGCATTTT
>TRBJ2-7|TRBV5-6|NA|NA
CASSLDSGSYEQYF
TGTGCCAGCAGCTTGGACAGTGGTTCCTACGAGCAGTACTTC
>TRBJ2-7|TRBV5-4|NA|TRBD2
CASTQTSGSYEQYF
TGTGCCAGCACCCAGACTAGCGGTTCCTACGAGCAGTACTTC
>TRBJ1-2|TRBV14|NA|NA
CASSQTIENGYTF
TGTGCCAGCAGCCAGACAATTGAGAATGGCTACACCTTC
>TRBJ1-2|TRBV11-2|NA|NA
CAGSPIAVGQSLSGYTF
TGTGCCGGCAGCCCCATAGCCGTTGGACAGTCATTGAGTGGCTACACCTTC